These 5 T cell receptor beta chains were all obtained from the same sample, sequenced in a study of T cell repertoires in cytomegalovirus infection (dated by TCRdb to about 2019). Read against the paper, the sample's treatment or condition label means: in vitro stimulation with specific CMV peptide epitopes to enrich CMV-specific T cells. The instrument was an Illumina HiSeq 1500. TCRdb trimmed public reads at Q25 via fastp, called clones via MiXCR and kept in-frame beta chains. Identical CDR3 protein sequences are pooled into one entry, listed with their most common genes and DNA. This sample gives around 430,000 distinct CDR3 sequences in total; roughly 46% of them show up just once. Of the sample, around 45% falls within the top ten clones. No antigens are known for them. Sample: cultured PBMCs, taken from culture after CMV antigen stimulation. Every receptor here comes from a human donor in good health (CMV status not recorded). Some clones in this sample may be carry-over from other donors' samples.

This chain uses TRBV28 with TRBJ1-2; D is ambiguous. The V end was cut by 7 bases, the J end by 1 base, with 22 bases between. The CDR3 is 17 residues long. The germline CDR1 and CDR2 sequences are MDHEN and SYDVKM. CDR3 sequence reads: CASKVGSWGGHNYGYTF. The CDR3 DNA is TGTGCCAGCAAAGTCGGGTCATGGGGAGGTCATAACTATGGCTACACCTTC.

V gene TRBV28 combines with J gene TRBJ1-6, with a possible D match to TRBD1 (6 bases). Deletions cut 4 bases from V and 5 bases from J, with 12 bases between. The germline V gene has CDR1 MDHEN and CDR2 SYDVKM. This CDR3 has 15 amino acids. The CDR3 region has the DNA TGTGCCAGCAGTTGGAGGACAGTTAATAATTCACCCCTCCACTTT. Protein product: CASSWRTVNNSPLHF.

There are a few counts of this clonotype. The chain combines TRBV11-2 with TRBJ1-1; perhaps TRBD1 as D (5 bases). Germline V gene data show CDR1 as SGHAT and CDR2 as FQNNGV. The CDR3 is made up of 14 amino acids. Trimming shortened V by 5 bases and J by 2 bases, and 12 bases separated the two germline ends. CDR3 nucleotide sequence: TGTGCCAGCAGCCCCCCATGGGGCAACACTGAAGCTTTCTTT. Residues: CASSPPWGNTEAFF.

This chain connects TRBV12-3 or TRBV12-4 to TRBJ1-1; 7 positions match TRBD1. The CDR3 has 12 residues. The V gene end was trimmed by 6 bases and the J gene end by 7 bases; junction bases not matched to a gene: 5. CDR3 DNA: TGTGCCAGCAGACAGGACAGGAATGAAGCTTTCTTT. Encoded protein: CASRQDRNEAFF.

This clonotype occurred many times. The J gene is TRBJ2-3, the V gene TRBV7-2, with 11 bases lining up with TRBD2. V was clipped by 5 bases and J by 9 bases; unmatched bases: 10. CDR3 size: 15 residues. CDR1 is SGHTA, CDR2 FQGNSA, per germline. CDR3 sequence reads: CASSLRLAGRATQYF. The CDR3, as DNA: TGTGCCAGCAGCCTGAGACTAGCGGGGCGGGCGACGCAGTATTTT.